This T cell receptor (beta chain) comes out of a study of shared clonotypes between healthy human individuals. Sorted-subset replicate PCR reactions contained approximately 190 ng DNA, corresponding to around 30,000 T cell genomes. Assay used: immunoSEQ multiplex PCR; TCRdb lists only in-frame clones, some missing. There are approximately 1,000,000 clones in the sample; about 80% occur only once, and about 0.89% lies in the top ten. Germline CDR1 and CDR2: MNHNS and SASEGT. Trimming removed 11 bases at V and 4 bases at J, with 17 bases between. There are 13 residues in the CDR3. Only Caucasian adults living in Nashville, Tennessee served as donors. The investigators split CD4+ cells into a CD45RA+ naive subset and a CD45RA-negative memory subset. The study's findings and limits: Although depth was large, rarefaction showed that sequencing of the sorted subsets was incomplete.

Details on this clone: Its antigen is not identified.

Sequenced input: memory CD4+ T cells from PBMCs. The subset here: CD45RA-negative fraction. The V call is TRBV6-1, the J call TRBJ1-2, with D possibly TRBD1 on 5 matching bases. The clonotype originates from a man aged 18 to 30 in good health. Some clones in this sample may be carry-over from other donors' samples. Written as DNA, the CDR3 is TGTGCCTGCGGGGCCCAGATTGTCTATGGCTACACCTTC. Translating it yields CACGAQIVYGYTF.